The 2 T cell receptor beta chains below come from one sample, sequenced in a study of technical replicates of blood from a handful of donors. Some clones are missing from TCRdb's copy, which holds only in-frame ones; the method was immunoSEQ multiplex PCR. The sample yields 75,000 to 95,000 clones, just under 95% seen once. Material: T cells isolated from PBMCs. All receptors derive from a human donor in good health.

The V call is TRBV30, the J call TRBJ1-2; 7 nucleotides agree with TRBD1. From germline, CDR1 is GTSNPN and CDR2 SVGIG (reference sequence). There are 18 residues in the CDR3. The trim removed 4 bases at V and 5 bases at J, leaving 22 bases unmatched. The CDR3 region is CAWNGYGGTATPIYGYTF. The CDR3 DNA reads TGTGCCTGGAACGGTTACGGCGGGACAGCCACACCAATTTATGGCTACACCTTC.

This sequence joins TRBV6-1 and TRBJ1-1, with 8 bases that match TRBD1. CDR1 is MNHNS and CDR2 is SASEGT in the germline V gene. The CDR3 is 17 residues long. With 2 bases clipped from V and 5 bases from J, the junction kept 13 bases outside the gene matches. Here the CDR3 reads CASSESVHQGAGTEAFF. DNA for the CDR3: TGTGCCAGCAGTGAATCGGTTCATCAGGGGGCTGGGACTGAAGCTTTCTTT.